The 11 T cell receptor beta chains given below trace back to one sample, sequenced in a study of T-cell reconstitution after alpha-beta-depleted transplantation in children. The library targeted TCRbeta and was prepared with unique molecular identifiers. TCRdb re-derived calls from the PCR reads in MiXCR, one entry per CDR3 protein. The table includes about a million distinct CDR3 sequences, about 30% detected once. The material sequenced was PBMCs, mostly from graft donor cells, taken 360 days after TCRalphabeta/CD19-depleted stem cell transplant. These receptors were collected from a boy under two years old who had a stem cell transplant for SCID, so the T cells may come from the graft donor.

The CDR3 nucleotides read TGTGCCAGCAGCTTGGACAGTCACTATGGCTACACCTTC. It is translated as CASSLDSHYGYTF. This chain joins TRBV5-6 and TRBJ1-2, with D unresolved. Germline lookup yields CDR1 SGHDT and CDR2 YYEEEE. The CDR3 runs to 13 residues. Trimming stripped 0 bases from V and 3 bases from J, with 6 bases between. Looking up the rest from reference TRBV5-6 and TRBJ1-2 gives the full variable domain: DAGVTQSPTHLIKTRGQQVTLRCSPKSGHDTVSWYQQALGQGPQFIFQYYEEEERQRGNFPDRFSGHQFPNYSSELNVNALLLGDSALYLCASSLDSHYGYTFGSGTRLTVV.

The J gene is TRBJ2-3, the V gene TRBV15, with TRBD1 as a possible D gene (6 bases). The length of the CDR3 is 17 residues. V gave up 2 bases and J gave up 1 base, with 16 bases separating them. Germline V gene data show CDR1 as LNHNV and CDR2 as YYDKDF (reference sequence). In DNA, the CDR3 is TGTGCCACCAGCAGACAACTAGGGGGTATCGGCACAGATACGCAGTATTTT. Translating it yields CATSRQLGGIGTDTQYF. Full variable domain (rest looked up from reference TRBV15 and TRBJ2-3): DAMVIQNPRYQVTQFGKPVTLSCSQTLNHNVMYWYQQKSSQAPKLLFHYYDKDFNNEADTPDNFQSRRPNTSFCFLDIRSPGLGDTAMYLCATSRQLGGIGTDTQYFGPGTRLTVL.

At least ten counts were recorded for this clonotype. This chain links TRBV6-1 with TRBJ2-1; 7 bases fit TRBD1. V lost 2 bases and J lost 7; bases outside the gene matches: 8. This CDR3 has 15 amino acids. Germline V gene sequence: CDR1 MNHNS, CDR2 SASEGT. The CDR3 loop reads CASSELPGQRNEQFF. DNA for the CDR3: TGTGCCAGCAGTGAACTGCCGGGACAGAGGAATGAGCAGTTCTTC.

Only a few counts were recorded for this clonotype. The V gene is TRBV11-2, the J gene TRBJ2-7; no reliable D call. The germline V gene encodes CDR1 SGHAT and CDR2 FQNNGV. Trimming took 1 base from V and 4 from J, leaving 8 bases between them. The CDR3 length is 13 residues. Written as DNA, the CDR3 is TGTGCCAGCAGCTTAGTACAGTCTTACGAGCAGTACTTC. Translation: CASSLVQSYEQYF.

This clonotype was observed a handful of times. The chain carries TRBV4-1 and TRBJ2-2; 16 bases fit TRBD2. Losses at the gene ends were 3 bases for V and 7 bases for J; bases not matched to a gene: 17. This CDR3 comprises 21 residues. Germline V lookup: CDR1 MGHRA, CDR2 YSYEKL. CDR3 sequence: CASSHLVPGLAGGPRVGELFF. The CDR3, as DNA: TGCGCCAGCAGCCACCTTGTACCGGGACTAGCGGGGGGGCCTCGTGTCGGGGAGCTGTTTTTT.

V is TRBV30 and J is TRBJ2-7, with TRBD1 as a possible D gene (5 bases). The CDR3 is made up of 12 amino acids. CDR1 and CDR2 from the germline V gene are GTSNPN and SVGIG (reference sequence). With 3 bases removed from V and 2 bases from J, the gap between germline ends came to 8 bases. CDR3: CAWRDKPYEQYF. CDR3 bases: TGTGCCTGGAGGGACAAGCCCTACGAGCAGTACTTC.

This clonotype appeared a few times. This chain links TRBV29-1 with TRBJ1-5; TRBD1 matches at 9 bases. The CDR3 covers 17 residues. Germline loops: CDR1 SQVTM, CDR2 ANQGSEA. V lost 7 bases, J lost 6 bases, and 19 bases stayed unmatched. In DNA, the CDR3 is TGCAGCGACATGGAGGGCCGGGACAGGGTTCGGGGTCAGCCCCAGCATTTT. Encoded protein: CSDMEGRDRVRGQPQHF.

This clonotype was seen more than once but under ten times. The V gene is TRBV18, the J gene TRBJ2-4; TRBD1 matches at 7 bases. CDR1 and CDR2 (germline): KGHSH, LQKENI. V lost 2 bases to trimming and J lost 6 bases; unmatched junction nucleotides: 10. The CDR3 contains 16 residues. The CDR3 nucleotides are TGTGCCAGCTCACCAGTGACAGGGTTTGTCGGAAACATTCAGTACTTC. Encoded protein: CASSPVTGFVGNIQYF.

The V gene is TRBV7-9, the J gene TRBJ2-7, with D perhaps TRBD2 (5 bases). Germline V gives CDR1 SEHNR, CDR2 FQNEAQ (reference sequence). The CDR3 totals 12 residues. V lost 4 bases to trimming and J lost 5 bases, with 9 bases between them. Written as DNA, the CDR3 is TGTGCCAGCAGCTCCCTCGGGAACGAGCAGTACTTC. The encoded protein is CASSSLGNEQYF.

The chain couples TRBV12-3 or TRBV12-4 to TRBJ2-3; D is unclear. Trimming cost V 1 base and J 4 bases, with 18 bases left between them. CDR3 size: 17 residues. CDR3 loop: CASSLGWKAPHADTQYF. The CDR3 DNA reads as TGTGCCAGCAGTTTAGGCTGGAAAGCTCCACACGCAGATACGCAGTATTTT.

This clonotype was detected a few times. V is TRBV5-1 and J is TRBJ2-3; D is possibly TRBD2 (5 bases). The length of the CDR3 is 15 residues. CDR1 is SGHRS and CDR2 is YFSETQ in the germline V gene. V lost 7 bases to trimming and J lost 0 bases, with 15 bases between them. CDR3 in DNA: TGCGCCAGCGGGAGCGGACGACTTAGCACAGATACGCAGTATTTT. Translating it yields CASGSGRLSTDTQYF.